In this sample, the clone carrying this T cell receptor (beta chain) turned up a few times. Its antigen is unknown. Investigators reverse transcribed all isolated RNA, so they sequenced expressed TCRB transcripts. Only in-frame clones appear in the TCRdb table, and some are missing; sequencing was by immunoSEQ multiplex PCR. The top ten clones hold around 0.5% of a sample with 160,000 or so clones, roughly 8% of them seen once. This record comes from a study of beta chain features in type 1 diabetes. Study conclusions and caveats: PCR might favor shorter templates, equally in patients and controls. Lower insertion and higher deletion counts appeared at VDJ junctions in type 1 diabetes patients. For patients, the naive, central memory and Treg TCRB repertoires appeared more alike than for healthy donors. The study found moderately but significantly shorter TCRB CDR3s in all four CD4+ subsets of Type 1 diabetes patients.

The CDR3 runs 13 residues. The V end was cut by 4 bases, the J end by 6 bases, with 12 bases between. Germline V gene lookup returns CDR1 SGHDN and CDR2 FVKESK. Purity exceeding 98% was reached by all sorted populations. Sequencing used central memory CD4+ T cells from blood. The gene calls are TRBV14 and TRBJ1-2, with D possibly being TRBD1 (5 bases). The receptor's source is a woman younger than 35 with type 1 diabetes. The CDR3 region has the DNA TGTGCCAGCAGCCTGCAGGGAGGGCATGGCTACACCTTC. Translating it yields CASSLQGGHGYTF. The full variable domain, its missing parts supplied by reference TRBV14 and TRBJ1-2, is EAGVTQFPSHSVIEKGQTVTLRCDPISGHDNLYWYRRVMGKEIKFLLHFVKESKQDESGMPNNRFLAERTGGTYSTLKVQPAELEDSGVYFCASSLQGGHGYTFGSGTRLTVV.